This paragraph covers one TCR beta chain sequence. The germline V gene encodes CDR1 SGHVS and CDR2 FNYEAQ. The V gene end was trimmed by 2 bases and the J gene end by 4 bases; junction bases not matched to a gene: 13. This CDR3 is 17 amino acids long. This record belongs to a study of breast tumors, draining lymph nodes, adjacent tissues. TCRdb independently ran MiXCR on the multiplex PCR reads; one entry per CDR3 protein. The data contain 140,000 to 150,000 distinct CDR3 sequences, around a third of them singletons. Axillary draining lymph nodes of breast cancer patients supplied the node samples. This TCR came from a female donor with breast cancer. Some clones in this sample may be carry-over from other donors' samples. Input material: axillary lymph node tissue. The chain links TRBV7-6 to TRBJ1-2; 7 nucleotides line up with TRBD1. The DNA for the CDR3 is TGTGCCAGCAGCTTATCCGGGACAGCAAGAAACGGCTATGGCTACACCTTC. This codes for CASSLSGTARNGYGYTF.